This T cell receptor beta chain was found in a study of early T cells in non-severe SARS-CoV-2 infection. Study details: The study sequenced bulk RNA from unsorted whole blood, with chains unpaired.

Points from the study as a whole: Anti-spike CD8 specificities were favored by VDJdb matching, whose results missed private and CD4 specificities.

This clonotype appeared a few times. No antigen is known for it. CDR1 and CDR2 from the germline V gene are MNHNY and SVGAGI (reference sequence). Trimming cost V 5 bases and J 1 base, with 22 bases left between them. CDR3 length: 18 residues. As part of library construction, unique molecular identifiers were attached to individual cDNA molecules. TCRdb ran MiXCR on the 5' RACE reads and lists one entry per CDR3 protein. The sample carries some 49,000 distinct CDR3 sequences, roughly 10% recorded once. The receptor was isolated from an adult who was a healthcare worker with PCR-confirmed SARS-CoV-2 infection or an uninfected control (not recorded which). Sequenced sample: whole blood. V gene TRBV6-6 combines with J gene TRBJ2-3, with D possibly matching TRBD2 (6 bases). The chain's CDR3 is CASSPQWDGLIRTDTQYF. DNA for the CDR3: TGTGCCAGCAGTCCCCAGTGGGACGGACTAATCCGCACAGATACGCAGTATTTT.